The 15 T cell receptor beta chains listed next were all sequenced from one sample in a study of cytomegalovirus exposure and HLA in healthy donors. A multiplex PCR was run with 60 Vbeta primers and 13 Jbeta primers. Data came from immunoSEQ multiplex PCR; TCRdb stores just in-frame clones and leaves some out. The sample holds 200,000 or so clones; around four fifths are singletons and the top ten take about 1.7%. Material: PBMCs. These receptors came from a man aged 45 to 65 in good health and CMV-seronegative.

V gene TRBV7-9 combines with J gene TRBJ1-2; the D is unclear. The germline V gene encodes CDR1 SEHNR and CDR2 FQNEAQ (reference sequence). V lost 2 bases to trimming and J lost 4 bases, with 14 bases between them. CDR3 length equals 15 residues. CDR3 sequence (DNA): TGTGCCAGCAGCTTATCCCTGGCTGACTTCTATGGCTACACCTTC. It codes for CASSLSLADFYGYTF.

This rearrangement joins TRBV15 to TRBJ1-1; D is unresolved. Germline-derived CDR1 and CDR2 are LNHNV and YYDKDF (reference sequence). V dropped 5 bases and J dropped 2 bases, with 9 bases sitting between them. This CDR3 is 13 amino acids long. The CDR3 protein is CATSGQANTEAFF. DNA of the CDR3: TGTGCCACCAGCGGGCAGGCAAACACTGAAGCTTTCTTT.

The V gene is TRBV5-1, the J gene TRBJ1-2; 7 bases agree with TRBD1. V lost 4 bases, J lost 5 bases, and 8 bases stayed unmatched. The CDR3 totals 14 residues. In germline, CDR1 is SGHRS, CDR2 YFSETQ. The CDR3 here is CASSLSTGQYGYTF. In DNA form, the CDR3 reads TGCGCCAGCAGCCTTTCGACAGGGCAATATGGCTACACCTTC. The full variable domain, with the rest looked up from reference TRBV5-1 and TRBJ1-2, is KAGVTQTPRYLIKTRGQQVTLSCSPISGHRSVSWYQQTPGQGLQFLFEYFSETQRNKGNFPGRFSGRQFSNSRSEMNVSTLELGDSALYLCASSLSTGQYGYTFGSGTRLTVV.

This rearrangement joins TRBV6-6 to TRBJ1-5; D is perhaps TRBD1 (5 bases). The germline V and J ends were trimmed by 7 bases and 3 bases, with 16 bases remaining between them. The CDR3 totals 15 residues. Germline V gene lookup returns CDR1 MNHNY and CDR2 SVGAGI (reference sequence). The CDR3 loop is CASTLSGAYNQPQHF. As DNA, the CDR3 is TGTGCCAGCACCTTAAGCGGGGCCTACAATCAGCCCCAGCATTTT.

The chain recombines TRBV11-2 with TRBJ2-1; D is possibly TRBD1 (6 bases). Germline assignment: CDR1 SGHAT and CDR2 FQNNGV. The CDR3 length is 15 residues. V dropped 5 bases and J dropped 1 base, with 12 bases sitting between them. This chain's CDR3 is CASSLTRGSYNEQFF. The CDR3 nucleotides are TGTGCCAGCAGCCTCACTAGGGGGTCCTACAATGAGCAGTTCTTC.

This clone was observed a single time. The V and J genes are TRBV9 and TRBJ1-2, with 7 positions matching TRBD1. The CDR3 loop spans 13 amino acids. V was clipped by 3 bases and J by 4 bases; unmatched bases: 3. Germline lookup yields CDR1 SGDLS and CDR2 YYNGEE. The CDR3 region is CASSARTGYGYTF. For the CDR3, the DNA is TGTGCCAGCAGCGCCCGGACAGGCTATGGCTACACCTTC.

The chain has TRBV25-1 and TRBJ2-1; D may be TRBD1 (5 bases). CDR1 is MGHDK and CDR2 is SYGVNS in the germline V gene. This CDR3 is built from 13 residues. Trimming pared 7 bases from V and 4 bases from J, leaving 11 bases between. The CDR3 sequence: CASTGNSYNEQFF. The DNA for the CDR3 is TGTGCCAGCACAGGGAATTCATACAATGAGCAGTTCTTC.

The chain carries TRBV27 and TRBJ2-1; D uncertain. CDR1 MNHEY and CDR2 SMNVEV come from the germline V gene (reference sequence). The CDR3 consists of 14 residues. V was shortened by 1 base and J by 8 bases, with 12 bases between the two germline ends. CDR3 region: CASSLFPPPDEQFF. For the CDR3, the DNA is TGTGCCAGCAGTTTATTCCCGCCCCCGGATGAGCAGTTCTTC.

The chain carries TRBV5-1 and TRBJ1-4, with a possible D match to TRBD1 (5 bases). V was cut by 4 bases and J by 2 bases, with 12 bases left in between. This CDR3 comprises 15 residues. Germline V lookup: CDR1 SGHRS, CDR2 YFSETQ. CDR3 amino acids: CASSPGGTTNEKLFF. CDR3 bases: TGCGCCAGCAGCCCCGGGGGGACGACTAATGAAAAACTGTTTTTT.

The CDR3 DNA follows: TGTGCCAGCAGCTTAGATGCAGGGATCTACAATGAGCAGTTCTTC. It yields the protein CASSLDAGIYNEQFF. This chain links TRBV11-3 with TRBJ2-1; D is perhaps TRBD1 (5 bases). The CDR3 runs 15 residues. Trimming removed 0 bases at V and 3 bases at J, with 9 bases between. CDR1 and CDR2 (germline): SGHNT, YENEEA. The variable domain in full, completed from reference TRBV11-3 and TRBJ2-1, reads EAGVVQSPRYKIIEKKQPVAFWCNPISGHNTLYWYLQNLGQGPELLIRYENEEAVDDSQLPKDRFSAERLKGVDSTLKIQPAELGDSAVYLCASSLDAGIYNEQFFGPGTRLTVL.

This rearrangement joins TRBV6-5 to TRBJ1-4; tentative D call: TRBD1 (5 bases). Germline V gene lookup returns CDR1 MNHEY and CDR2 SVGAGI. V lost 6 bases and J 2 bases, leaving 10 bases between the germline ends. The CDR3 is 14 amino acids. The CDR3 coding sequence is TGTGCCAGCAGCCTGACAGCTACTAATGAAAAACTGTTTTTT. Translation: CASSLTATNEKLFF.

The chain employs TRBV4-2 and TRBJ2-7; D is perhaps TRBD2 (6 bases). The CDR3 extends over 15 amino acids. Per germline, CDR1 LGHNA and CDR2 YNFKEQ. V lost 2 bases, J lost 3 bases, and 14 bases lay in between. The CDR3 bases are TGTGCCAGCAGCCAAACCCTGGACTATATCTACGAGCAGTACTTC. This translates into CASSQTLDYIYEQYF.

This chain joins TRBV18 and TRBJ2-2; D remains ambiguous. The CDR3 extends over 15 amino acids. From germline, CDR1 is KGHSH and CDR2 LQKENI. The ends were cut back, 3 bases at V and 2 bases at J, with 10 bases in the middle. This CDR3 is CASSPGGLNTGELFF. In DNA form, the CDR3 reads TGTGCCAGCTCACCGGGTGGGCTAAACACCGGGGAGCTGTTTTTT.

Worth noting for this clone: Sequence at one end of the junction differs from germline and may be a read error. This sequence joins TRBV4-2 and TRBJ2-7, with a possible D match to TRBD2 (6 bases). The CDR3 has 14 residues. Germline V gene lookup returns CDR1 LGHNA and CDR2 YNFKEQ. The CDR3 DNA reads as TGTGCCAGCAGCCAAGTTTTAGCGGCCTACGAGCAGCACTTC. It specifies CASSQVLAAYEQHF.

With respect to this clone: Mismatch with germline at one junction end may stem from a read error. CDR3 sequence (DNA): TGTGCCAGCAGCCAAGAGGCACACAGCTCTGGAAGCACCATATATTTT. Translated: CASSQEAHSSGSTIYF. The V call is TRBV4-2, the J call TRBJ1-3; D is uncertain. The CDR3 loop spans 16 amino acids. Germline lookup yields CDR1 LGHNA and CDR2 YNFKEQ.